The rows below give T cell receptor beta chains drawn from one sample of a study of cytomegalovirus exposure and HLA in healthy donors. Sequenced by immunoSEQ multiplex PCR; TCRdb stores in-frame clones only, minus some. The table lists hundreds of thousands of clones, more than 75% of them singletons. The sample comprised PBMCs. Every receptor here comes from a woman in her late teens or twenties in good health and CMV-seropositive. Each CDR3 is given with its conserved first and last residue. The D gene is left open where the match is weak. A clone size is listed for some rows: how often the clone was seen (once, few, many), or a class if it is expanded.

>-|TRBD2|TRBJ2-1|TRBV10-3
CAISPSSGGYNEQFF
TGTGCCATCAGCCCTTCTAGCGGGGGATACAATGAGCAGTTCTTC
>once|TRBD1|TRBJ1-1|TRBV27
CASWRQGVNTEAFF
TGTGCCAGCTGGAGACAGGGGGTGAACACTGAAGCTTTCTTT
>-|-|TRBJ2-7|TRBV20-1
CSARGSYEQYF
TGCAGTGCTAGAGGTAGTTACGAGCAGTACTTC
>-|TRBD1|TRBJ1-5|TRBV5-6
CASSSSTQGWNQPQHF
TGTGCCAGCAGCTCCTCAACACAGGGGTGGAATCAGCCCCAGCATTTT
>-|-|TRBJ2-7|TRBV9
CASSEVGAVDEQYF
TGTGCCAGCAGCGAAGTGGGGGCGGTCGACGAGCAGTACTTC
>-|-|TRBJ1-5|TRBV27
CASSLWGDGNQPQHF
TGTGCCAGCAGTTTATGGGGGGACGGCAATCAGCCCCAGCATTTT
>-|-|TRBJ1-2|TRBV28
CASSPLLGRGYTF
TGTGCCAGCAGTCCCCTCCTGGGGCGCGGCTACACCTTC
>-|TRBD1|TRBJ2-1|TRBV6-6
CASSYLDRAEQFF
TGTGCCAGCAGTTACCTCGACAGGGCTGAGCAGTTCTTC
>-|-|TRBJ1-1|TRBV2
CASKGHRNTEAFF
TGTGCCAGCAAGGGACACCGGAACACTGAAGCTTTCTTT
>-|TRBD1|TRBJ1-5|TRBV12-5
CASGQGALEPQHF
TGTGCTAGTGGTCAGGGGGCTCTGGAGCCCCAGCATTTT
>once|-|TRBJ2-7|TRBV6-5
CASSFVRSPTYEQYF
TGTGCCAGCAGTTTTGTCAGGTCTCCCACCTACGAGCAGTACTTC
>few|-|TRBJ1-1|TRBV2
CASSVFKGQEAFF
TGTGCCAGCAGTGTGTTCAAGGGACAAGAAGCTTTCTTT
>-|TRBD2|TRBJ2-7|TRBV14
CASSPGIIAGLHF
TGTGCCAGCAGCCCAGGTATTATAGCGGGACTACACTTC
>-|-|TRBJ1-2|TRBV27
CASSPGDLGGLYGYTF
TGTGCCAGCAGCCCGGGGGACCTCGGCGGTTTGTATGGCTACACCTTC
>-|-|TRBJ2-1|TRBV27
CASSPSGSSYNEQFF
TGTGCCAGCAGTCCGTCAGGAAGCTCCTACAATGAGCAGTTCTTC
>-|-|TRBJ1-1|TRBV2
CASLRDSNLVTEAFF
TGTGCCAGCCTCCGAGACAGCAACTTAGTAACTGAAGCTTTCTTT
>-|TRBD1|TRBJ2-7|TRBV7-9
CASSWTGVEQYF
TGTGCCAGCAGCTGGACAGGGGTCGAGCAGTACTTC
>-|TRBD2|TRBJ2-3|TRBV28
CASSPPSGLTDTQYF
TGTGCCAGCAGCCCACCTAGCGGCCTCACAGATACGCAGTATTTT
>-|TRBD1|TRBJ1-1|TRBV9
CASSVEGANTEAFF
TGTGCCAGCAGCGTAGAGGGGGCGAACACTGAAGCTTTCTTT
>-|-|TRBJ1-3|TRBV28
CASIYGSGNTIYF
TGTGCCAGCATATACGGCTCTGGAAACACCATATATTTT
>-|TRBD2|TRBJ2-1|TRBV9
CASSVSVRGLAGTDEQFF
TGTGCCAGCAGCGTCTCCGTCCGGGGACTAGCGGGAACCGATGAGCAGTTCTTC
>-|-|TRBJ1-2|TRBV19
CASSREPLYGYTF
TGTGCCAGTAGTCGGGAGCCCCTCTATGGCTACACCTTC
>-|-|TRBJ1-5|TRBV28
CASSPGITRQPQHF
TGTGCCAGCAGTCCAGGGATAACTCGCCAGCCCCAGCATTTT
>-|TRBD1|TRBJ1-1|TRBV4-1
CASRLPGQPNTEAFF
TGCGCCAGCAGGCTACCGGGACAGCCGAACACTGAAGCTTTCTTT
>-|-|TRBJ2-3|TRBV10-2
CASSSPGLGGDTQYF
TGCGCCAGCAGTTCTCCGGGCCTAGGGGGAGATACGCAGTATTTT
>-|-|TRBJ1-1|TRBV29-1
CSVAPGVGSSEAFF
TGCAGCGTTGCCCCGGGGGTTGGGTCGAGTGAAGCTTTCTTT
>-|-|TRBJ1-2|TRBV18
CASSPRDFSYGYTF
TGTGCCAGCTCACCGCGGGACTTCTCCTATGGCTACACCTTC
>-|TRBD1|TRBJ1-5|TRBV15
CATSSRDSSYSNQPQHF
TGTGCCACCAGCAGCCGGGACAGCAGTTATAGCAATCAGCCCCAGCATTTT
>few|-|TRBJ2-7|TRBV30
CAWSVWTGGNEQYF
TGTGCCTGGAGTGTCTGGACAGGAGGGAACGAGCAGTACTTC
>-|TRBD2|TRBJ2-2|TRBV14
CASSQDAGGRVGGELFF
TGTGCCAGCAGCCAAGATGCTGGCGGGAGGGTCGGCGGGGAGCTGTTTTTT
>-|TRBD2|TRBJ2-5|TRBV10-3
CAISARLAGETQYF
TGTGCCATCAGCGCGAGACTAGCGGGAGAGACCCAGTACTTC
>-|-|TRBJ2-7|TRBV27
CASSLYKGSGRGPAYEQYF
TGTGCCAGCAGTTTATATAAAGGGTCGGGCAGGGGCCCCGCTTACGAGCAGTACTTC
>-|-|TRBJ2-1|TRBV27
CASRRAHNEQFF
TGTGCCAGTAGGAGGGCCCACAATGAGCAGTTCTTC
>-|TRBD2|TRBJ2-7|TRBV4-1
CASSRLAGAYEQYF
TGCGCCAGCAGCCGACTAGCGGGAGCCTACGAGCAGTACTTC
>-|-|TRBJ1-1|TRBV6-5
CASSLDKNTEAFF
TGTGCCAGCAGCCTGGACAAGAACACTGAAGCTTTCTTT
>-|-|TRBJ2-5|TRBV11-2
CASSGPTRKTQYF
TGTGCCAGCTCTGGGCCCACGCGAAAGACCCAGTACTTC